The 20 T cell receptor beta chains reported below all come from one sample, sequenced in a study of OX40 agonist ivuxolimab in advanced cancers. Assay used: immunoSEQ multiplex PCR; TCRdb lists only in-frame clones, some missing. In the table there are approximately 11,000 clones, over 60% of which are singletons. This sample comprised CD4+ or CD8+ T cells sorted from blood, obtained in a trial of the OX40 agonist ivuxolimab. These TCRs come from an adult with an advanced solid tumor such as melanoma, head and neck, liver or kidney cancer.

The V and J genes are TRBV27 and TRBJ1-4; D gene unclear. V lost 5 bases and J 0 bases, leaving 13 bases between the germline ends. Germline loops: CDR1 MNHEY, CDR2 SMNVEV (reference sequence). The CDR3 covers 16 residues. CDR3 sequence (DNA): TGTGCCAGCAGTGCCTCGACGGAAACAACTAATGAAAAACTGTTTTTT. The encoded protein is CASSASTETTNEKLFF. The full variable domain, its missing parts supplied by reference TRBV27 and TRBJ1-4, is EAQVTQNPRYLITVTGKKLTVTCSQNMNHEYMSWYRQDPGLGLRQIYYSMNVEVTDKGDVPEGYKVSRKEKRNFPLILESPSPNQTSLYFCASSASTETTNEKLFFGSGTQLSVL.

The V gene is TRBV6-1, the J gene TRBJ2-7; 7 nucleotides agree with TRBD1. V dropped 2 bases and J dropped 3; count of bases not matched to a gene: 4. This CDR3 region has 14 residues. Germline V CDR1 and CDR2: MNHNS, SASEGT. CDR3 bases: TGTGCCAGCAGTGAAACAGCAGGGGGCTACGAGCAGTACTTC. Translation: CASSETAGGYEQYF.

A word on this clone: The likely explanation is a read error, given a far larger clone one base away. The rearrangement joins TRBV5-6 to TRBJ1-2; no definite D call. Germline V gene lookup returns CDR1 SGHDT and CDR2 YYEEEE. There are 13 residues in the CDR3. V was trimmed by 0 bases and J by 7 bases, leaving 10 bases between them. The CDR3 loop reads CASSLGAVTGYTF. For the CDR3, the DNA is TGTGCCAGCAGCTTGGGGGCGGTGACTGGCTACACCTTC.

The DNA of the CDR3 is TGTGCCAGCAGTGAAATAGGAGATAATTCACCCCTCCACTTT. Encoded protein: CASSEIGDNSPLHF. This chain uses TRBV6-1 with TRBJ1-6, with no clear D. Germline lookup yields CDR1 MNHNS and CDR2 SASEGT. The V and J ends lost 2 bases and 5 bases respectively, with 7 bases between them. The CDR3 is made up of 14 amino acids.

By frequency in the sample, this clone is medium-sized. The V call is TRBV5-5, the J call TRBJ1-5, with D hard to call. Germline assignment: CDR1 SGHKS and CDR2 YYEKEE (reference sequence). This CDR3 is 15 amino acids long. Trimming took off 3 bases at V and 0 bases at J, with 10 bases between the two ends. The CDR3 is CASSWVSGSNQPQHF. The CDR3 coding sequence is TGTGCCAGCAGCTGGGTGTCGGGTAGCAATCAGCCCCAGCATTTT.

The sample holds a few counts of this clone. J is TRBJ2-7 and V is TRBV29-1; D is undetermined. Germline V gene sequence: CDR1 SQVTM, CDR2 ANQGSEA. The CDR3 runs to 11 residues. The V and J ends lost 1 base and 5 bases respectively, with 6 bases between them. CDR3 DNA sequence: TGCAGCGTTGAAGGACCGAACGAGCAGTACTTC. It codes for CSVEGPNEQYF.

Points on this clone: The sample contains more than one DNA sequence encoding this CDR3. The gene calls are TRBV6-5 and TRBJ2-7; 10 bases are a match to TRBD1. Unmatched junction bases numbered 2, after V lost 5 bases and J lost 1 base. Germline CDR1 MNHEY, CDR2 SVGAGI. This CDR3 spans 14 amino acids. DNA for the CDR3: TGTGCCAGCAGTCCGGGACAGGGGTCCTACGAGCAGTACTTC. Protein: CASSPGQGSYEQYF.

The V call is TRBV7-2, the J call TRBJ2-3; weak D call: TRBD2 (5 bases). CDR3 length: 15 residues. Germline V CDR1 and CDR2: SGHTA, FQGNSA. V shed 5 bases and J shed 1 base, with 13 bases lying between them. CDR3 bases: TGTGCCAGCAGCCCGGGATTGATGCGCACAGATACGCAGTATTTT. Amino acids: CASSPGLMRTDTQYF.

This clone was observed a single time. This chain joins TRBV19 and TRBJ1-4; TRBD1 matches at 7 bases. The V and J ends lost 6 bases and 0 bases, in that order; junction bases with no gene match: 4. Germline CDR1 LNHDA, CDR2 SQIVND (reference sequence). The CDR3 has 15 residues. For the CDR3, the DNA is TGTGCCAGTAGCCCGGGGACAGCAACTAATGAAAAACTGTTTTTT. Protein: CASSPGTATNEKLFF. Variable domain in full (rest from reference TRBV19 and TRBJ1-4): DGGITQSPKYLFRKEGQNVTLSCEQNLNHDAMYWYRQDPGQGLRLIYYSQIVNDFQKGDIAEGYSVSREKKESFPLTVTSAQKNPTAFYLCASSPGTATNEKLFFGSGTQLSVL.

In regard to this clone: A read error may be the cause here, since a much bigger clone is one base away. The rearrangement joins TRBV19 to TRBJ2-1; 11 bases match TRBD2. The CDR3 covers 15 residues. The germline gives CDR1 LNHDA, CDR2 SQIVND (reference sequence). The CDR3 nucleotides are TGTACCAGTAGTAAGACTAGCGGGGACTACAATGAGCAGTTCTTC. Protein: CTSSKTSGDYNEQFF.

This clone has just one count. The chain is built from TRBV7-9 and TRBJ1-2, with 8 nucleotides matching TRBD1. Trimming at V came to 1 base and at J to 7 bases, leaving 2 bases not matched to a gene. The germline V gene has CDR1 SEHNR and CDR2 FQNEAQ (reference sequence). This CDR3 has 13 residues. CDR3 DNA sequence: TGTGCCAGCAGCTTAGGGACAGGGTCTGGCTACACCTTC. Amino acid sequence: CASSLGTGSGYTF.

This clone was counted only a few times. The rearrangement joins TRBV27 to TRBJ2-5; D is possibly TRBD2 (7 bases). The CDR3 loop spans 13 amino acids. Germline loops: CDR1 MNHEY, CDR2 SMNVEV (reference sequence). V dropped 0 bases and J dropped 7 bases, with 9 bases sitting between them. The CDR3 region is CASSLSGGRTQYF. The CDR3 DNA sequence: TGTGCCAGCAGTTTATCGGGGGGGCGGACCCAGTACTTC.

V is TRBV7-2 and J is TRBJ2-7, with 7 bases matching TRBD2. The germline CDR1 and CDR2 sequences are SGHTA and FQGNSA. This CDR3 has 14 amino acids. J lost 3 bases, V lost 0 bases, and 2 bases had no gene match. CDR3 nucleotide sequence: TGTGCCAGCAGCTTAGCGGCGGGAGTCTACGAGCAGTACTTC. It codes for CASSLAAGVYEQYF. The whole variable domain, filled in from reference TRBV7-2 and TRBJ2-7, reads GAGVSQSPSNKVTEKGKDVELRCDPISGHTALYWYRQSLGQGLEFLIYFQGNSAPDKSGLPSDRFSAERTGGSVSTLTIQRTQQEDSAVYLCASSLAAGVYEQYFGPGTRLTVT.

The chain links TRBV9 to TRBJ2-1, with D perhaps TRBD2 (5 bases). Trimming removed 3 bases from V and 7 bases from J, with 8 bases in between. The CDR3 loop spans 12 amino acids. Germline V gives CDR1 SGDLS, CDR2 YYNGEE. The CDR3 DNA reads TGTGCCAGCAGCGCGGGATTGAATGAGCAGTTCTTC. This gives the protein CASSAGLNEQFF.

The chain combines TRBV4-1 with TRBJ2-7; D is perhaps TRBD1 or TRBD2 (5 bases each). CDR3 size: 13 residues. Germline lookup yields CDR1 MGHRA and CDR2 YSYEKL. The V and J ends lost 1 base and 3 bases respectively, with 7 bases between them. The CDR3 region is CASSQGGNYEQYF. The CDR3 coding sequence is TGCGCCAGCAGCCAAGGGGGGAACTACGAGCAGTACTTC.

The rearrangement links TRBV7-9 to TRBJ2-7; tentative D call: TRBD1 (6 bases). Trimming removed 4 bases from V and 0 bases from J, with 16 bases in between. CDR1 SEHNR and CDR2 FQNEAQ come from the germline V gene (reference sequence). There are 16 residues in the CDR3. CDR3 amino acids: CASSSSRTVSSYEQYF. The CDR3 region has the DNA TGTGCCAGCAGCTCATCCAGGACAGTGAGCTCCTACGAGCAGTACTTC.

The DNA of the CDR3 is TGTGCCAGCAGCTTACGGGGGGCGCTTGGAAACACCATATATTTT. Amino acid sequence: CASSLRGALGNTIYF. The chain employs TRBV13 and TRBJ1-3, with D possibly TRBD1 on 6 matching bases. The CDR3 has 15 residues. The V gene lost 2 bases and the J gene lost 3 bases, with 11 bases spanning the gap. CDR1 and CDR2 from the germline V gene are PRHDT and FYEKMQ (reference sequence).

The chain carries TRBV27 and TRBJ2-1, with 7 bases that match TRBD2. The germline V gene encodes CDR1 MNHEY and CDR2 SMNVEV (reference sequence). J was trimmed by 8 bases and V by 0 bases; bases with no gene match: 4. CDR3 size: 14 residues. CDR3 sequence: CASSLSSGVHEQFF. The CDR3, as DNA: TGTGCCAGCAGTTTATCGAGCGGGGTTCATGAGCAGTTCTTC.

The V gene is TRBV5-8, the J gene TRBJ1-6; D unresolved. Trimming shortened V by 0 bases and J by 6 bases, and 7 bases separated the two germline ends. The germline CDR1 and CDR2 sequences are SGHTS and YDEGEE. The CDR3 runs 14 residues. The CDR3 region is CASSLDGVNSPLHF. DNA for the CDR3: TGTGCCAGCAGCTTGGATGGAGTTAATTCACCCCTCCACTTT.

The V call is TRBV30, the J call TRBJ1-2; D perhaps matches TRBD1 (6 bases). Per the germline V gene, CDR1 is GTSNPN and CDR2 is SVGIG (reference sequence). The V end was cut by 3 bases, the J end by 8 bases, with 13 bases between. The CDR3 covers 12 residues. CDR3 residues: CAWSATGGGYTF. The CDR3 DNA is TGTGCCTGGAGCGCCACTGGGGGCGGCTACACCTTC.